The clone carrying this T cell receptor (beta chain) appeared a single time. Its antigen is unknown. The authors built TCR beta libraries using iRepertoire HTBI primers and Arm-PCR of CDR3 regions. A single record per CDR3 protein comes from TCRdb applying MiXCR to the multiplex PCR reads. The sample has roughly 400,000 distinct CDR3 sequences; around 21% are singletons. Time point indicated: persistent/refractory GD, antithyroid drugs over 5 years with positive TRAb. PBMC RNA served as the TCR library source. The data are from a study of regulatory T cells in long-lasting Graves disease. V dropped 8 bases and J dropped 1; count of bases not matched to a gene: 13. CDR1 and CDR2 (germline): MDHEN, SYDVKM. This CDR3 has 16 amino acids. General study findings and limits: Researchers reported studying only peripheral blood, not thyroid tissue. More public clonotypes were shared by persistent patients (about 2,700) than by new patients (about 970).

This clonotype was sampled from a female donor with Graves disease. The material sequenced was peripheral blood mononuclear cells (PBMCs), taken when the disease was refractory, from a patient treated with antithyroid drugs. The chain employs TRBV28 and TRBJ1-1, with 7 bases fitting TRBD1. In DNA form, the CDR3 reads TGTGCCAGCCGACTTGATCCGGGACAGAAGAACACTGAAGCTTTCTTT. Its protein is CASRLDPGQKNTEAFF.